This TCR beta chain was obtained from a study of T-cell reconstitution after alpha-beta-depleted transplantation in children. The V gene lost 5 bases and the J gene lost 4 bases, with 13 bases spanning the gap. This CDR3 comprises 14 residues. Germline values: CDR1 SGHRS, CDR2 YFSETQ. For TCRbeta, the library was prepared with unique molecular identifiers. TCRdb re-derived calls from the PCR reads in MiXCR, one entry per CDR3 protein. The table lists approximately 170,000 distinct CDR3 sequences, 11% of them singletons. The sample holds a few counts of this clonotype. Its antigen is still unknown. Study results and caveats: T-cell numbers and diversity one year post-transplant derived largely from freshly generated T cells.

This specimen was PBMCs, taken before TCRalphabeta/CD19-depleted stem cell transplant. This sequence was found in a boy aged 2 to 9 with acute myeloid leukemia, due to receive a stem cell transplant. This chain uses TRBV5-1 with TRBJ2-1; tentatively, D is TRBD2 (7 bases). The CDR3 coding sequence is TGCGCCAGCAGAGAGGGGGGGGGGTACAATGAGCAGTTCTTC. Encoded protein: CASREGGGYNEQFF.